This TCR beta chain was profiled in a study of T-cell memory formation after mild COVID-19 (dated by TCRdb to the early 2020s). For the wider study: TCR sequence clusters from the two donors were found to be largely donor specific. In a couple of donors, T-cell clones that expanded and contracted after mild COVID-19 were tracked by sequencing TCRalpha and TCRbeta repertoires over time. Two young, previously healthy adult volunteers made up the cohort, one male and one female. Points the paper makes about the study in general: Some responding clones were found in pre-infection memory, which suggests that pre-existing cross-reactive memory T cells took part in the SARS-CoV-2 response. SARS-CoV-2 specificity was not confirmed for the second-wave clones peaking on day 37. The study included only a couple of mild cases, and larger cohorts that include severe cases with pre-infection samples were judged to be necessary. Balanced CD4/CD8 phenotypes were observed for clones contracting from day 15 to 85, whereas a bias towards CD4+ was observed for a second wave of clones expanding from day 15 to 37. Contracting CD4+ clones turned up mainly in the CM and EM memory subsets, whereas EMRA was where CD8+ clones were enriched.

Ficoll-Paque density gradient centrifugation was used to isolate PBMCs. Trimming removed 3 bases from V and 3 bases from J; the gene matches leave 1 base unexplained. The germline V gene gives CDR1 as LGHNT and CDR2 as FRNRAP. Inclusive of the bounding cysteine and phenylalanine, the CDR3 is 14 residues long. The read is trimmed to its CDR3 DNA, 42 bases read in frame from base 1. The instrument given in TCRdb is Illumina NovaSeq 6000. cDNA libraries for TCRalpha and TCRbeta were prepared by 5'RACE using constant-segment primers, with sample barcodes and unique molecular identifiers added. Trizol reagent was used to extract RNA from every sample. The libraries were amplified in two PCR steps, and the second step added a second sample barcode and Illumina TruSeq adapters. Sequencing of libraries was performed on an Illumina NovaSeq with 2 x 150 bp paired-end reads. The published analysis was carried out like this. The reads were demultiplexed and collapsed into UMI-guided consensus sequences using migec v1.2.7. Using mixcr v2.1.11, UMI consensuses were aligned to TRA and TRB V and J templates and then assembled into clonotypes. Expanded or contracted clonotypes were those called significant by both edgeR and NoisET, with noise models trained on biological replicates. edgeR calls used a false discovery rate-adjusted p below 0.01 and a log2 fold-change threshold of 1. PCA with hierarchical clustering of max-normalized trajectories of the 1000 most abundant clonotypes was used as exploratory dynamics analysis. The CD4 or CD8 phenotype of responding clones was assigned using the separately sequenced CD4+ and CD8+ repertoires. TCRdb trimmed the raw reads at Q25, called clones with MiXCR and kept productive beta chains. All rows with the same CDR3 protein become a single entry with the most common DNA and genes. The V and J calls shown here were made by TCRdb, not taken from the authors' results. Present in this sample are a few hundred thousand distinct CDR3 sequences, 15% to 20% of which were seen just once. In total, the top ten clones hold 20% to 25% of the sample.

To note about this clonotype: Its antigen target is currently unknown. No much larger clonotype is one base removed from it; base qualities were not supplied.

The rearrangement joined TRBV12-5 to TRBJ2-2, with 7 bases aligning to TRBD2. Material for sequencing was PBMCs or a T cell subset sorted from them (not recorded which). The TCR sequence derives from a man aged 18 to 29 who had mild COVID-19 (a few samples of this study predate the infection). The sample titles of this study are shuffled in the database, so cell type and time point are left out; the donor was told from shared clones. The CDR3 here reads CASGFREDTGELFF. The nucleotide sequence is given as TGTGCTAGTGGTTTCCGGGAGGACACCGGGGAGCTGTTTTTT.